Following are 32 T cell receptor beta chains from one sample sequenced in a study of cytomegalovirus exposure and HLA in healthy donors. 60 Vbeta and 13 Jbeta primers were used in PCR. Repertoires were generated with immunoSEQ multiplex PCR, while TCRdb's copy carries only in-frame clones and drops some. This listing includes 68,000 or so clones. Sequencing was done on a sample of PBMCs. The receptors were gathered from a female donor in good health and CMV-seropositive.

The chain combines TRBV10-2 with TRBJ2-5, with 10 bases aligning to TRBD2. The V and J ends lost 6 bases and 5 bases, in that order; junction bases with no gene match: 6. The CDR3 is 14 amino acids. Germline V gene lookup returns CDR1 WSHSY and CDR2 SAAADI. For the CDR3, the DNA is TGCGCCAGCAGGCTAGGTAGCGGGAGGGAGACCCAGTACTTC. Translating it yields CASRLGSGRETQYF.

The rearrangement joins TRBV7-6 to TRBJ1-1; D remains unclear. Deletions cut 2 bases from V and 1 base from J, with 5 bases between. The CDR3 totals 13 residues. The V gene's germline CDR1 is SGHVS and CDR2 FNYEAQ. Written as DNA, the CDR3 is TGTGCCAGCAGCTTAAGAGGGAACACTGAAGCTTTCTTT. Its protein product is CASSLRGNTEAFF. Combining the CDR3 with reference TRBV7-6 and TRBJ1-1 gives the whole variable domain GAGVSQSPRYKVTKRGQDVALRCDPISGHVSLYWYRQALGQGPEFLTYFNYEAQQDKSGLPNDRFSAERPEGSISTLTIQRTEQRDSAMYRCASSLRGNTEAFFGQGTRLTVV.

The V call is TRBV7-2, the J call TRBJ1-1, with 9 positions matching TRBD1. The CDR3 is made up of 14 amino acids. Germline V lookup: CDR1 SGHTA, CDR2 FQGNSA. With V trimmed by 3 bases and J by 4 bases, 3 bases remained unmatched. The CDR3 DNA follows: TGTGCCAGCAGCTTCCGGGACAGGGTCACTGAAGCTTTCTTT. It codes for CASSFRDRVTEAFF. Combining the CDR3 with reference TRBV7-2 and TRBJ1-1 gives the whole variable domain GAGVSQSPSNKVTEKGKDVELRCDPISGHTALYWYRQSLGQGLEFLIYFQGNSAPDKSGLPSDRFSAERTGGSVSTLTIQRTQQEDSAVYLCASSFRDRVTEAFFGQGTRLTVV.

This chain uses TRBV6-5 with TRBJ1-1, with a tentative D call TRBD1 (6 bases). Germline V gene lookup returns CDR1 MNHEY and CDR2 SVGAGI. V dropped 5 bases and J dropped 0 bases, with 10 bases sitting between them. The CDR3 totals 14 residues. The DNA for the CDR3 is TGTGCCAGCAGTGCTGGACAGCTGAACACTGAAGCTTTCTTT. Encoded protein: CASSAGQLNTEAFF.

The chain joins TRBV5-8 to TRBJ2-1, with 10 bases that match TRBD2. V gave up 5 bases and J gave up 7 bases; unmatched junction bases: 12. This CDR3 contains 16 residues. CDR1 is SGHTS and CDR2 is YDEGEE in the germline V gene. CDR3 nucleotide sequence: TGTGCCAGCAGTTCTAAGCGGGGGGGCGTTGGGAATGAGCAGTTCTTC. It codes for CASSSKRGGVGNEQFF.

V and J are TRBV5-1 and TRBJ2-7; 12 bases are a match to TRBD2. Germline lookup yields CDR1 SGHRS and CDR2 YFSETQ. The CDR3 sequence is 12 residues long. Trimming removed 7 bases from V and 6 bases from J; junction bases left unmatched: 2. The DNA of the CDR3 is TGCGCCAGCCGACTAGCGGGAGTCGAGCAGTACTTC. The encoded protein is CASRLAGVEQYF.

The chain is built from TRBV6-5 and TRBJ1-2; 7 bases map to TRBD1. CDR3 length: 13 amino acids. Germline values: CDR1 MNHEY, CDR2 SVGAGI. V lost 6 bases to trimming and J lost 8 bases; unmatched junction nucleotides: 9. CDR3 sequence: CASRQGTPSGYTF. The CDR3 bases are TGTGCCAGCAGACAGGGGACCCCCTCCGGCTACACCTTC.

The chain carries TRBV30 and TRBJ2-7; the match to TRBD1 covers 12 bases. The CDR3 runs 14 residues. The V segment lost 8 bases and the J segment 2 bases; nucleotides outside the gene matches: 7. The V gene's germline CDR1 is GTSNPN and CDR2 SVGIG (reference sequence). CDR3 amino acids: CAGGQGAPPYEQYF. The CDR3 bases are TGTGCCGGGGGACAGGGGGCGCCCCCCTACGAGCAGTACTTC.

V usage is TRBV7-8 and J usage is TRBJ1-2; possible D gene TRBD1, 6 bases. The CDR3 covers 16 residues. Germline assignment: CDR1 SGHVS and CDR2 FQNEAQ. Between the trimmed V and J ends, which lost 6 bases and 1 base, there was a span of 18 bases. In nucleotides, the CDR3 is TGTGCCAGCAGACATCCGGACAGTTCGGATAACTATGGCTACACCTTC. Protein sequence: CASRHPDSSDNYGYTF.

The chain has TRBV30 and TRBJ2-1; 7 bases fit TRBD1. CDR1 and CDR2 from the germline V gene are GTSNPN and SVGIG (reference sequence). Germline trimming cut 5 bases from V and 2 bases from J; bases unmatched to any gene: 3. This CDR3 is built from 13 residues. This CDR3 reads CAWLTGPYNEQFF. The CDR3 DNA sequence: TGTGCCTGGTTGACAGGGCCCTACAATGAGCAGTTCTTC.

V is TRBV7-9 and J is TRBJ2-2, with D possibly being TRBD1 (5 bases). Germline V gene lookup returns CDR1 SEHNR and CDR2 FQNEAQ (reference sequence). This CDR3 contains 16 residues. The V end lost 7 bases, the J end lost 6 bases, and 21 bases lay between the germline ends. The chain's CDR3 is CASTSVRRGKAGELFF. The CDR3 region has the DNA TGTGCCAGCACCTCAGTGAGAAGGGGAAAAGCCGGGGAGCTGTTTTTT.

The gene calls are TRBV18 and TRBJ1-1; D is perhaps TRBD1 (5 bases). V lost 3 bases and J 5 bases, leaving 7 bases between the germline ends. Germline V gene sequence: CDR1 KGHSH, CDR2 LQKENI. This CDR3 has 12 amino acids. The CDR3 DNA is TGTGCCAGCTCACCTCAGGGAACTGAAGCTTTCTTT. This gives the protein CASSPQGTEAFF.

CDR3 region: CASNRDSHSYEQYF. CDR3 sequence (DNA): TGCGCCAGCAATCGGGACAGCCACTCCTACGAGCAGTACTTC. The chain uses TRBV5-1 and TRBJ2-7, with 7 bases lining up with TRBD1. The germline CDR1 and CDR2 sequences are SGHRS and YFSETQ. The V segment lost 6 bases and the J segment 0 bases; nucleotides outside the gene matches: 6. This CDR3 region has 14 residues.

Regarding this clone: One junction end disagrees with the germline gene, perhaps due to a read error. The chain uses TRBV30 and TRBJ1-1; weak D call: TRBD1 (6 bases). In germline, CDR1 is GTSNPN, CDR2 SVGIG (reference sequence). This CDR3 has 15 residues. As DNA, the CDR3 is TGTGCCTCGAGTAGGGGGGGCGCTAGGAACACTGAAGCTTTCTTT. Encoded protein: CASSRGGARNTEAFF.

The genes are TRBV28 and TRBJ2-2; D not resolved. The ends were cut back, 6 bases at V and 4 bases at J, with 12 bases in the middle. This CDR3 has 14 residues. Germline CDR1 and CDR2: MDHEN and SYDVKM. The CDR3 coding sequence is TGTGCCAGCAGGGCAGGCTCACCCACCGGGGAGCTGTTTTTT. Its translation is CASRAGSPTGELFF.

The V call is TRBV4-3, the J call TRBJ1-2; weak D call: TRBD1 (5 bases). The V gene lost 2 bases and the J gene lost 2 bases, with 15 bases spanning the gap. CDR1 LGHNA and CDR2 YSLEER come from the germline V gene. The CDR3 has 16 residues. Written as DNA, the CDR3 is TGCGCCAGCAGCCAAAGGGGTACACAGCTCAACTATGGCTACACCTTC. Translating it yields CASSQRGTQLNYGYTF.

In DNA, the CDR3 is TGTGCCAGCACGAGGGGGATCGATGGCTACACCTTC. Protein sequence: CASTRGIDGYTF. The V and J genes are TRBV2 and TRBJ1-2; weak D call: TRBD1 (6 bases). The length of the CDR3 is 12 residues. The V and J ends lost 7 bases and 6 bases respectively, with 12 bases between them. Germline V gene lookup returns CDR1 SNHLY and CDR2 FYNNEI.

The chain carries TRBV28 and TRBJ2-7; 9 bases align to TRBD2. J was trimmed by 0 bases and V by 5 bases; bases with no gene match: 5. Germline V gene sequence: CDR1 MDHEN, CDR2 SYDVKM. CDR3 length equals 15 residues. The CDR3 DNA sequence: TGTGCCAGCAGTCCGGGGACTAGCAACTCCTACGAGCAGTACTTC. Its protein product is CASSPGTSNSYEQYF.

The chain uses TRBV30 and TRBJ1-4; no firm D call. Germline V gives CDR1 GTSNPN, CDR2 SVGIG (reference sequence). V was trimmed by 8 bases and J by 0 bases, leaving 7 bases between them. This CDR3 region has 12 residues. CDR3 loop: CAMGATNEKLFF. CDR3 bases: TGTGCCATGGGAGCAACTAATGAAAAACTGTTTTTT.

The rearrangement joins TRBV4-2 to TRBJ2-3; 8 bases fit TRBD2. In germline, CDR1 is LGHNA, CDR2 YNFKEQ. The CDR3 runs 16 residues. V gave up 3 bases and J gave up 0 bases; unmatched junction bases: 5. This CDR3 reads CASSQGLGGSTDTQYF. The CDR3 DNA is TGTGCCAGCAGCCAGGGACTAGGAGGGAGCACAGATACGCAGTATTTT.

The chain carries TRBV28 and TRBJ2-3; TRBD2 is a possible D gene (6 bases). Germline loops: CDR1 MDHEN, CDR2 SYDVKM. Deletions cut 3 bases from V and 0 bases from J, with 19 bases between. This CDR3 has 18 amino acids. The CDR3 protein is CASSFGRAWRGSTDTQYF. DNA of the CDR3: TGTGCCAGCAGTTTTGGCCGCGCCTGGCGGGGAAGCACAGATACGCAGTATTTT.

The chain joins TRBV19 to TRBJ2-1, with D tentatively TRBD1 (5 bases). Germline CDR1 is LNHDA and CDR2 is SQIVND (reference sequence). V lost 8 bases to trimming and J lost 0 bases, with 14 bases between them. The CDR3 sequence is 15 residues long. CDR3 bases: TGTGCCAGTCAAGCCACAGGTAGCTCCTACAATGAGCAGTTCTTC. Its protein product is CASQATGSSYNEQFF.

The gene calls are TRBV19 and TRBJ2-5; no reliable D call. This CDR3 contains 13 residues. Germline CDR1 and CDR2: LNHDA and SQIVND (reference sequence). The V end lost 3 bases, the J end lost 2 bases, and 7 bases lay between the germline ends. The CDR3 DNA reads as TGTGCCAGTAGTATTGACTTTCAAGAGACCCAGTACTTC. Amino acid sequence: CASSIDFQETQYF.

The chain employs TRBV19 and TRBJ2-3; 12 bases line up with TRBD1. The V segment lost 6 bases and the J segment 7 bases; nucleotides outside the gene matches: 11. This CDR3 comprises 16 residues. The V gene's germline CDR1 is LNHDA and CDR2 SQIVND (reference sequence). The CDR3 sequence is CASRINPGQGANTQYF. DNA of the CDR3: TGTGCCAGTAGGATAAACCCGGGACAGGGGGCAAATACGCAGTATTTT.

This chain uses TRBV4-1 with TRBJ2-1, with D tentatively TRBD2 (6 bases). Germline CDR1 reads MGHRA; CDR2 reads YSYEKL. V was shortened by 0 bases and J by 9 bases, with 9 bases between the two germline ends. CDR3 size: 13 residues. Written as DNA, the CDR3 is TGCGCCAGCAGCCAAGATCGGGGGAGTGAGCAGTTCTTC. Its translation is CASSQDRGSEQFF.

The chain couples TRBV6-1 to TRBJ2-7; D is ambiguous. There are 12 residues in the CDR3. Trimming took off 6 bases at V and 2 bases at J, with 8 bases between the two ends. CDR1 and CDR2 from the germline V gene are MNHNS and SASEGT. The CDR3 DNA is TGTGCCAGCAGCTTGTCTCCCTACGAGCAGTACTTC. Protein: CASSLSPYEQYF.

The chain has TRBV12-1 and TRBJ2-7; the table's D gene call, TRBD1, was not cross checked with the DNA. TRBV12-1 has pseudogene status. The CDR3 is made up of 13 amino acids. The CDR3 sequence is CASATGQSSEQYF. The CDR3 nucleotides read TGTGCCAGCGCAACGGGACAGTCCTCCGAGCAGTACTTC.

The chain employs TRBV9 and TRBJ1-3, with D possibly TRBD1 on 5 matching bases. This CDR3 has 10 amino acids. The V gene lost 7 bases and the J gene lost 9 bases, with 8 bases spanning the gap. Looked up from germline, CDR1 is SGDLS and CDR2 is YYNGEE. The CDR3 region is CASGGGTIYF. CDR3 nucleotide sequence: TGTGCCAGCGGGGGGGGCACCATATATTTT. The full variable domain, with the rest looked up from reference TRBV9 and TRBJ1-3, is DSGVTQTPKHLITATGQRVTLRCSPRSGDLSVYWYQQSLDQGLQFLIQYYNGEERAKGNILERFSAQQFPDLHSELNLSSLELGDSALYFCASGGGTIYFGEGSWLTVV.

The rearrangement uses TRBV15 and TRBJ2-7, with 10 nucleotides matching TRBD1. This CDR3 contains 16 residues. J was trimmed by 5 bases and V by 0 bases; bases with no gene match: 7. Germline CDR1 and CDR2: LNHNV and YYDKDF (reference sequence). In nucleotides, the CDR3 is TGTGCCACCAGCAGAGATCACGACAGGGGGCTAGACGAGCAGTACTTC. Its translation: CATSRDHDRGLDEQYF. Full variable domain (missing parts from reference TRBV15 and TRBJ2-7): DAMVIQNPRYQVTQFGKPVTLSCSQTLNHNVMYWYQQKSSQAPKLLFHYYDKDFNNEADTPDNFQSRRPNTSFCFLDIRSPGLGDTAMYLCATSRDHDRGLDEQYFGPGTRLTVT.

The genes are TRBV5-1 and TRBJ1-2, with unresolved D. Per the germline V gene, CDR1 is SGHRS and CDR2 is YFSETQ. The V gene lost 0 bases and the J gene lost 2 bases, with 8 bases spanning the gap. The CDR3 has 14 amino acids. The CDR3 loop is CASSLANGNYGYTF. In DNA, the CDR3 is TGCGCCAGCAGCTTGGCCAACGGGAACTATGGCTACACCTTC.

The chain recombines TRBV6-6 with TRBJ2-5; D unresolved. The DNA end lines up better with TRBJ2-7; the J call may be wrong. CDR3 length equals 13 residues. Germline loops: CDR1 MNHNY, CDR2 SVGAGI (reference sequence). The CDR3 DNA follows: TGTGCCAGCAGTTACGACTTTACCTACGAGCAGTACTTC. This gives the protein CASSYDFTYEQYF.

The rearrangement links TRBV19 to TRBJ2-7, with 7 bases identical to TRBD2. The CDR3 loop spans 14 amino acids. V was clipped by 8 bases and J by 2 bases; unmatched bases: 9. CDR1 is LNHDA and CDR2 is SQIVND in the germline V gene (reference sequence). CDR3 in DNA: TGTGCCAGTGGGGGAGGGGACGCAGCCTACGAGCAGTACTTC. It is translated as CASGGGDAAYEQYF.